This T cell receptor beta chain comes out of a study of control samples from healthy donors and cancer patients. Trimming left V 0 bases short and J 4 bases short, with 10 bases between. The CDR3 covers 14 residues. CDR1 is SGDLS, CDR2 YYNGEE, per germline. TCRdb keeps only in-frame clones here, not all; method: immunoSEQ multiplex PCR. Of 130,000 to 150,000 clones in the sample, about nine tenths were seen once. Sequencing was performed on blood. The sequence derives from a man in his thirties or forties in good health. The chain combines TRBV9 with TRBJ1-1; D uncertain. CDR3 residues: CASSVGMGSTEAFF. CDR3 nucleotides: TGTGCCAGCAGCGTAGGAATGGGTAGCACTGAAGCTTTCTTT.